Each of the 28 T cell receptor beta chains below was sequenced from the same sample in a study of T cell changes during pregnancy in multiple sclerosis. Libraries were prepared by immunoSEQ multiplex PCR; TCRdb keeps only in-frame clonotypes and omits some of them. The sample lists fewer than 40,000 clones, approximately 90% occurring once. Sequencing used CD8+ T cells from peripheral blood mononuclear cells, obtained before pregnancy. These receptors were taken from a female donor with multiple sclerosis, enrolled in a pregnancy study.

CDR3 sequence reads: CASSVDEGLNTEAFF. The DNA for the CDR3 is TGTGCCAGCAGCGTAGACGAGGGACTAAACACTGAAGCTTTCTTT. The gene calls are TRBV9 and TRBJ1-1; perhaps TRBD1 as D (5 bases). This CDR3 has 15 residues. Germline V gene lookup returns CDR1 SGDLS and CDR2 YYNGEE. With 0 bases removed from V and 2 bases from J, the gap between germline ends came to 11 bases. The complete variable domain, with remaining parts taken from reference TRBV9 and TRBJ1-1, reads DSGVTQTPKHLITATGQRVTLRCSPRSGDLSVYWYQQSLDQGLQFLIQYYNGEERAKGNILERFSAQQFPDLHSELNLSSLELGDSALYFCASSVDEGLNTEAFFGQGTRLTVV.

The chain employs TRBV9 and TRBJ2-3, with unresolved D. The CDR3 length is 13 residues. V lost 5 bases, J lost 0 bases, and 7 bases lay in between. CDR1 and CDR2 from the germline V gene are SGDLS and YYNGEE. CDR3 sequence reads: CASSPSSTDTQYF. Here the CDR3 DNA reads TGTGCCAGCAGTCCTAGTAGCACAGATACGCAGTATTTT.

To note about this clone: Other DNA sequences in the same sample also yield this CDR3. This rearrangement joins TRBV27 to TRBJ2-7; 12 bases agree with TRBD2. Trimming at V came to 3 bases and at J to 2 bases, leaving 5 bases not matched to a gene. Per germline, CDR1 MNHEY and CDR2 SMNVEV (reference sequence). This CDR3 is built from 16 residues. CDR3 nucleotides: TGTGCCAGCAGTTTGGCTGGACTAGCGGGACCCTACGAGCAGTACTTC. Its protein product is CASSLAGLAGPYEQYF.

CDR3 nucleotide sequence: TGTGCCAGCAGCCTCCCGGGGACAGGGGGCGACTATGGCTACACCTTC. Translation: CASSLPGTGGDYGYTF. The V gene is TRBV7-8, the J gene TRBJ1-2; TRBD1 agrees at 12 bases. The CDR3 runs 16 residues. CDR1 is SGHVS, CDR2 FQNEAQ, per germline. J lost 3 bases, V lost 5 bases, and 7 bases had no gene match.

This clone was observed a single time. The chain carries TRBV11-2 and TRBJ1-1, with D possibly matching TRBD1 (5 bases). Germline CDR1 reads SGHAT; CDR2 reads FQNNGV. V lost 8 bases and J lost 1, with 17 bases in between. The length of the CDR3 is 15 residues. The CDR3 protein is CASVLRQNSNTEAFF. For the CDR3, the DNA is TGTGCCAGCGTACTCAGACAGAACTCGAACACTGAAGCTTTCTTT.

The CDR3 here is CASSPRQANDYGYTF. The CDR3 nucleotides are TGTGCCAGCAGTCCCCGACAGGCCAACGACTATGGCTACACCTTC. V usage is TRBV28 and J usage is TRBJ1-2, with a weak D call TRBD1 (6 bases). CDR1 MDHEN and CDR2 SYDVKM come from the germline V gene. The CDR3 is made up of 15 amino acids. V shed 5 bases and J shed 3 bases, with 16 bases lying between them.

The DNA for the CDR3 is TGCGCCAGCAGAGGACTAGCGGGGAATGAGCAGTTCTTC. This gives the protein CASRGLAGNEQFF. V usage is TRBV10-1 and J usage is TRBJ2-1; 12 bases map to TRBD2. This CDR3 is built from 13 residues. CDR1 and CDR2 (germline): WNHNN, SYGVQD (reference sequence). V gave up 6 bases and J gave up 7 bases; unmatched junction bases: 1.

The CDR3 DNA follows: TGTGCCACCAGCTGGGACAGGGGTGCCTCTAACTATGGCTACACCTTC. Translating gives CATSWDRGASNYGYTF. The chain is built from TRBV15 and TRBJ1-2; 10 nucleotides match TRBD1. The ends lost 5 bases at V and 0 bases at J; junction bases unmatched: 6. The CDR3 extends over 16 amino acids. Germline V gene sequence: CDR1 LNHNV, CDR2 YYDKDF (reference sequence).

Within the sample, this clone is medium-sized. The V call is TRBV6-4, the J call TRBJ2-1; 8 nucleotides agree with TRBD2. CDR3 length equals 16 residues. Germline values: CDR1 MRHNA, CDR2 SNTAGT. J gave up 3 bases and V 2 bases, and 6 bases lay outside the gene matches. The CDR3: CASSDTGTRDYNEQFF. CDR3 sequence (DNA): TGTGCCAGCAGTGACACCGGGACTAGAGACTACAATGAGCAGTTCTTC.

This clone was seen a handful of times. J is TRBJ2-3 and V is TRBV7-9; TRBD2 might be the D (7 bases). Trimming took 1 base from V and 2 from J, leaving 10 bases between them. Germline values: CDR1 SEHNR, CDR2 FQNEAQ (reference sequence). The CDR3 is 15 amino acids. The CDR3 region has the DNA TGTGCCAGCAGCTTAGGGGGGGGGCACACAGATACGCAGTATTTT. It translates to CASSLGGGHTDTQYF.

This chain links TRBV19 with TRBJ1-1; D unresolved. Trimming took off 0 bases at V and 1 base at J, with 18 bases between the two ends. Germline V gene data show CDR1 as LNHDA and CDR2 as SQIVND (reference sequence). This CDR3 contains 18 residues. The CDR3 region is CASSIDLWAVVQNTEAFF. The CDR3 DNA sequence: TGTGCCAGTAGTATAGATTTGTGGGCAGTGGTACAGAACACTGAAGCTTTCTTT.

J is TRBJ1-2 and V is TRBV18, with TRBD1 identical over 7 bases. The CDR3 is made up of 14 amino acids. Germline V CDR1 and CDR2: KGHSH, LQKENI. V dropped 3 bases and J dropped 8; count of bases not matched to a gene: 9. Here the CDR3 DNA reads TGTGCCAGCTCACCTGGCCGACAGGGTGGCGGCTACACCTTC. Translated: CASSPGRQGGGYTF.

The V gene is TRBV27, the J gene TRBJ1-2; the D gene is possibly TRBD1 (5 bases). This CDR3 is 15 amino acids long. Trimming shortened V by 5 bases and J by 4 bases, and 17 bases separated the two germline ends. Germline V gives CDR1 MNHEY, CDR2 SMNVEV (reference sequence). CDR3 region: CASSPDGGALYGYTF. For the CDR3, the DNA is TGTGCCAGCAGTCCCGATGGAGGGGCCCTCTATGGCTACACCTTC.

This clone was recorded only once. This chain uses TRBV7-2 with TRBJ2-5; perhaps TRBD1 as D (6 bases). The V and J ends lost 3 bases and 3 bases respectively, with 14 bases between them. Germline loops: CDR1 SGHTA, CDR2 FQGNSA. The CDR3 is 15 residues long. The CDR3 bases are TGTGCCAGCAGCTTCACTGGGGGCTTTAAAGAGACCCAGTACTTC. It codes for CASSFTGGFKETQYF.

This chain links TRBV25-1 with TRBJ2-2; perhaps TRBD1 as D (5 bases). V dropped 2 bases and J dropped 0 bases, with 16 bases sitting between them. Looked up from germline, CDR1 is MGHDK and CDR2 is SYGVNS. The CDR3 consists of 18 residues. The CDR3 DNA sequence: TGTGCCAGCAGTGAACATTATTACAAGACAGCGAACACCGGGGAGCTGTTTTTT. It codes for CASSEHYYKTANTGELFF.

This clone was counted a single time. The chain joins TRBV4-3 to TRBJ1-1; D is ambiguous. Germline-derived CDR1 and CDR2 are LGHNA and YSLEER. The CDR3 covers 13 residues. V lost 1 base to trimming and J lost 1 base, with 4 bases between them. This CDR3 is CASSQAGNTEAFF. CDR3 coding DNA: TGCGCCAGCAGCCAAGCCGGGAACACTGAAGCTTTCTTT.

The chain combines TRBV7-3 with TRBJ2-5; TRBD1 matches 12 bases. Germline lookup yields CDR1 SGHTA and CDR2 FQGTGA. V shed 6 bases and J 5 bases; nucleotides not matched to a gene: 7. The CDR3 runs 15 residues. The CDR3 DNA is TGTGCCAGCAGTCGGGACAGGGGGCGATTGGAGACCCAGTACTTC. Translating it yields CASSRDRGRLETQYF.

The chain combines TRBV10-3 with TRBJ2-5, with TRBD2 matching over 10 bases. The length of the CDR3 is 16 residues. The ends lost 3 bases at V and 5 bases at J; junction bases unmatched: 9. Germline CDR1 ENHRY, CDR2 SYGVKD. CDR3 nucleotides: TGTGCCATCAGTGATGCAGCGGGGGGGCCATGGGAGACCCAGTACTTC. Its protein product is CAISDAAGGPWETQYF.

V is TRBV14 and J is TRBJ2-7; TRBD2 matches at 12 bases. Germline V gene sequence: CDR1 SGHDN, CDR2 FVKESK. The ends lost 4 bases at V and 4 bases at J; junction bases unmatched: 11. The CDR3 is 17 amino acids. The chain's CDR3 is CASSPSIGLAGRYEQYF. The CDR3 DNA sequence: TGTGCCAGCAGCCCATCCATCGGACTAGCGGGAAGGTACGAGCAGTACTTC.

The chain recombines TRBV7-8 with TRBJ2-1; 10 bases agree with TRBD2. The germline gives CDR1 SGHVS, CDR2 FQNEAQ. This CDR3 is built from 16 residues. The V gene end was trimmed by 5 bases and the J gene end by 4 bases; junction bases not matched to a gene: 8. The CDR3 reads CASSEPGLAYYNEQFF. The CDR3 DNA follows: TGTGCCAGCAGCGAGCCGGGACTAGCGTATTACAATGAGCAGTTCTTC.

This clone was recorded only once. The CDR3 is CASSTGVNQPQHF. CDR3 bases: TGTGCCAGCAGTACAGGGGTCAATCAGCCCCAGCATTTT. The chain couples TRBV27 to TRBJ1-5; TRBD1 agrees at 7 bases. V lost 5 bases, J lost 3 bases, and 1 base stayed unmatched. Germline CDR1 and CDR2: MNHEY and SMNVEV (reference sequence). The CDR3 is 13 amino acids.

This chain uses TRBV6-1 with TRBJ2-5, with D possibly TRBD1 on 6 matching bases. V was cut by 4 bases and J by 3 bases, with 9 bases left in between. CDR1 and CDR2 from the germline V gene are MNHNS and SASEGT. The CDR3 has 13 amino acids. The CDR3 coding sequence is TGTGCCAGCAGTGTCAGGGGTAAAGAGACCCAGTACTTC. It specifies CASSVRGKETQYF.

The CDR3 spells CASSGQGDLEQYF. For the CDR3, the DNA is TGTGCCAGCAGCGGACAGGGGGATCTCGAGCAGTACTTC. The chain uses TRBV9 and TRBJ2-7; TRBD1 aligns across 9 bases. Germline CDR1 SGDLS, CDR2 YYNGEE. Trimming at V came to 3 bases and at J to 6 bases, leaving 4 bases not matched to a gene. The CDR3 is 13 amino acids.

CDR3 protein: CASSIAGTGELFF. CDR3 DNA: TGTGCCAGCAGTATAGCGGGGACCGGGGAGCTGTTTTTT. The rearrangement uses TRBV6-5 and TRBJ2-2, with 8 bases fitting TRBD2. The CDR3 is 13 amino acids. J lost 5 bases, V lost 5 bases, and 1 base had no gene match. CDR1 is MNHEY, CDR2 SVGAGI, per germline.

By sample fraction, this clone is medium-sized. The CDR3: CASRRDRDLTDTQYF. The CDR3 DNA reads as TGTGCCAGCAGGCGAGACAGGGACTTAACAGATACGCAGTATTTT. The V call is TRBV6-5, the J call TRBJ2-3; the D gene is possibly TRBD1 (7 bases). The CDR3 runs to 15 residues. From germline, CDR1 is MNHEY and CDR2 SVGAGI. Between the trimmed V and J ends, which lost 6 bases and 3 bases, there was a span of 16 bases.

The rearrangement joins TRBV5-4 to TRBJ2-7, with 9 bases lining up with TRBD1. The V gene's germline CDR1 is SGHNT and CDR2 YYREEE (reference sequence). This CDR3 has 16 amino acids. With V trimmed by 4 bases and J by 5 bases, 13 bases remained unmatched. The CDR3 DNA reads as TGTGCCAGCAGCCCCCGGGACAGGGAAGGAAAGGACGAGCAGTACTTC. Protein: CASSPRDREGKDEQYF.

The chain couples TRBV4-2 to TRBJ2-3; 10 nucleotides align to TRBD2. The germline V gene encodes CDR1 LGHNA and CDR2 YNFKEQ. The V segment lost 5 bases and the J segment 4 bases; nucleotides outside the gene matches: 3. The CDR3 is 14 amino acids. As DNA, the CDR3 is TGTGCCAGCAGCACGAGCGGGGGGGCAGATACGCAGTATTTT. Amino acid sequence: CASSTSGGADTQYF.

This chain uses TRBV7-2 with TRBJ2-1; 9 bases line up with TRBD1. Germline CDR1 and CDR2: SGHTA and FQGNSA. V was clipped by 5 bases and J by 9 bases; unmatched bases: 5. CDR3 size: 13 residues. The CDR3 protein is CASSRRDRVEQFF. DNA of the CDR3: TGTGCCAGCAGCCGCCGGGACAGGGTTGAGCAGTTCTTC.